This T cell receptor beta chain originates from a study of shared clonotypes between healthy human individuals. Points from the study as a whole: Clonotype sharing among donors likely depends on sequencing depth. Naive CD4 clonotype sharing across four donors was approximately 5.2%. The low donor count limited represented genetic and exposure-history diversity.

Donors, healthy HIV-negative adults, lacked recent acute infections or vaccinations. The CDR3 covers 13 residues. Germline V CDR1 and CDR2: GTSNPN, SVGIG (reference sequence). V was shortened by 4 bases and J by 7 bases, with 14 bases between the two germline ends. Only in-frame clones appear in the TCRdb table, and some are missing; sequencing was by immunoSEQ multiplex PCR. The table lists around 940,000 clones, approximately 80% of them singletons, with roughly 1.5% in the top ten. Remarks on this clone: Its specificity is unknown.

What was sequenced was memory CD4+ T cells sorted from blood. Subset: CD45RA-negative fraction. The sequence derives from a man aged 18 to 29 in good health. The chain carries TRBV30 and TRBJ1-5; a weak D match, TRBD1 (5 bases). The DNA for the CDR3 is TGTGCCTGGACCCGCTCGGGGGACCAGCCCCAGCATTTT. Its translation: CAWTRSGDQPQHF.